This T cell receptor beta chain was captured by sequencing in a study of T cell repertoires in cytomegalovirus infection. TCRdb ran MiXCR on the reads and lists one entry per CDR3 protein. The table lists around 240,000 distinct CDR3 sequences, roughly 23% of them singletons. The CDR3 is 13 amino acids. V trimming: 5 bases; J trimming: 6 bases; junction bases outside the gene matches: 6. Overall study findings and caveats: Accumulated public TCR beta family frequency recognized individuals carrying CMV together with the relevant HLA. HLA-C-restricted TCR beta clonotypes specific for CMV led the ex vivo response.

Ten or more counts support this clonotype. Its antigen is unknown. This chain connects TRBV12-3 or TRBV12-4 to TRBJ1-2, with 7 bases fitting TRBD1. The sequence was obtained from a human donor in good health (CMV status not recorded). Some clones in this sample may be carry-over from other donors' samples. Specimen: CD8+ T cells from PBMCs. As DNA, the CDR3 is TGTGCCAGCAGTACCGGGACAGCGCATGGCTACACCTTC. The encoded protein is CASSTGTAHGYTF.